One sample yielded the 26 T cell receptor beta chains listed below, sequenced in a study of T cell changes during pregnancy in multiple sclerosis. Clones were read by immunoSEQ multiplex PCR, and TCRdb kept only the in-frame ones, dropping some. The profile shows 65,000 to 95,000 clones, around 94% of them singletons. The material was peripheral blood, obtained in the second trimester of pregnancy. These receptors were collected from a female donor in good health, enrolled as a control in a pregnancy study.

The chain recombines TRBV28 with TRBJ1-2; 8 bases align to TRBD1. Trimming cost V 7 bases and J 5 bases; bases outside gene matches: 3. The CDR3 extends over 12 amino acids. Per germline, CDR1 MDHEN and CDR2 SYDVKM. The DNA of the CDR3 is TGTGCCAGCAACACAGGGGGGTATGGCTACACCTTC. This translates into CASNTGGYGYTF.

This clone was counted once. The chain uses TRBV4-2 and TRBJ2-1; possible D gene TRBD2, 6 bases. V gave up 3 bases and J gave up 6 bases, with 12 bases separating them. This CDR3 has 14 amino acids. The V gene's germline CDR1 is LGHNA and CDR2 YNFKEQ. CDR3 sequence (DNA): TGTGCCAGCAGCCAGCTTACTAGCAGCAATGAGCAGTTCTTC. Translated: CASSQLTSSNEQFF.

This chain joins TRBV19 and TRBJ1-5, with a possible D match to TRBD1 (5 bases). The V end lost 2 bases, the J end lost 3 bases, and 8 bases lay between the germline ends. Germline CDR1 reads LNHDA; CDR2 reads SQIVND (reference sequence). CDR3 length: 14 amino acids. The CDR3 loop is CASSITRDNQPQHF. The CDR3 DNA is TGTGCCAGTAGTATAACCAGGGACAATCAGCCCCAGCATTTT.

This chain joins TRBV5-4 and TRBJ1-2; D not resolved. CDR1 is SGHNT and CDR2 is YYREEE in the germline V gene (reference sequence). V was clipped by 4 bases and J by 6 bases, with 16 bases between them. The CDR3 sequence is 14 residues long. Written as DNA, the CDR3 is TGTGCCAGCAGCCAAGCTCCGATCGCGAATGGCTACACCTTC. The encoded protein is CASSQAPIANGYTF.

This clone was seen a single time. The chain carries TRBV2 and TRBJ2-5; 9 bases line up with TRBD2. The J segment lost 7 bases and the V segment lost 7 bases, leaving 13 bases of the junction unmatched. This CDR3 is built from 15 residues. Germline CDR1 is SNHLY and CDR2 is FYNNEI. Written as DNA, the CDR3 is TGTGCCAGCACTGGGGTAGCGGGAGAGGTCGGGACCCAGTACTTC. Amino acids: CASTGVAGEVGTQYF.

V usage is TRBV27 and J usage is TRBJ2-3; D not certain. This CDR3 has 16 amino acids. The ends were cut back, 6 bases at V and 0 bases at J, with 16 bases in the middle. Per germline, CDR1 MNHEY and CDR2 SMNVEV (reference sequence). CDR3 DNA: TGTGCCAGCAGAATGCGCCCCTCGACTAGCACAGATACGCAGTATTTT. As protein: CASRMRPSTSTDTQYF.

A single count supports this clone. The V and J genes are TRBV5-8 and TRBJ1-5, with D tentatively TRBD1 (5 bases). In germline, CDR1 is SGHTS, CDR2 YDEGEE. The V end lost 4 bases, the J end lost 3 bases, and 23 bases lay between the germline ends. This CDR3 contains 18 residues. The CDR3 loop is CASSRSFRVGAINQPQHF. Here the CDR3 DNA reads TGTGCCAGCAGCCGGTCATTCAGGGTCGGCGCAATCAATCAGCCCCAGCATTTT.

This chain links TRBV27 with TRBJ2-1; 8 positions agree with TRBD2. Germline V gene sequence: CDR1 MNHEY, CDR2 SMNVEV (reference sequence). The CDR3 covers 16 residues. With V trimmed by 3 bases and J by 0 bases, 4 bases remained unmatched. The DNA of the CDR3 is TGTGCCAGCAGTTTGACTAGCGATAGCTCCTACAATGAGCAGTTCTTC. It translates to CASSLTSDSSYNEQFF.

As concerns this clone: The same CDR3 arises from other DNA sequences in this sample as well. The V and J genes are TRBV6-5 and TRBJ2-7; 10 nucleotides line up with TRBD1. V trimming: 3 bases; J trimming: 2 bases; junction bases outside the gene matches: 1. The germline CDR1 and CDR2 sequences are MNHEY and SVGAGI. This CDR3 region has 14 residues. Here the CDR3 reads CASSYGTGAYEQYF. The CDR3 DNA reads TGTGCCAGCAGTTATGGGACAGGGGCCTACGAGCAGTACTTC.

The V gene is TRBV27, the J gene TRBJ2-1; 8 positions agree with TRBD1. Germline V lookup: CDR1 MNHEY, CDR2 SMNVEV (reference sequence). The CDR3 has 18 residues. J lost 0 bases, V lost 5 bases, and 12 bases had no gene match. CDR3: CASSHLSRGLVSYNEQFF. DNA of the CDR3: TGTGCCAGCAGTCACCTGTCCAGGGGGCTGGTCTCCTACAATGAGCAGTTCTTC.

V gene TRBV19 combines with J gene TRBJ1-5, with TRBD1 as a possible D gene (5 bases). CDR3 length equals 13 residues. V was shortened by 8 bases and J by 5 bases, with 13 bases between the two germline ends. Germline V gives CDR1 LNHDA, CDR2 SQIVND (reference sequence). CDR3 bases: TGTGCCAGTGGGCAGGGTTCCGATCAGCCCCAGCATTTT. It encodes CASGQGSDQPQHF.

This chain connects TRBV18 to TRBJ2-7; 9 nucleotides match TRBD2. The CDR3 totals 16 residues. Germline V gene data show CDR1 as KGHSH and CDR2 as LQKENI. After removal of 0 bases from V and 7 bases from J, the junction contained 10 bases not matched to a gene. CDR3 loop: CASSPPWPSGTEEQYF. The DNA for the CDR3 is TGTGCCAGCTCACCACCGTGGCCTAGCGGGACTGAAGAGCAGTACTTC.

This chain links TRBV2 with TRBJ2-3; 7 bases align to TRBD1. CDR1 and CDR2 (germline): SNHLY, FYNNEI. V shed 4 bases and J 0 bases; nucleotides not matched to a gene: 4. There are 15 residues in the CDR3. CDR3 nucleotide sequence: TGTGCCAGCAGTGGCCGGACAGGTAGCACAGATACGCAGTATTTT. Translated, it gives CASSGRTGSTDTQYF.

The CDR3 DNA is TGCAGCGTTGAGCAGGGGGCGCAGATCTATGGCTACACCTTC. Its protein is CSVEQGAQIYGYTF. The chain couples TRBV29-1 to TRBJ1-2, with TRBD1 matching over 8 bases. Germline-derived CDR1 and CDR2 are SQVTM and ANQGSEA. The CDR3 runs to 14 residues. V shed 3 bases and J 4 bases; nucleotides not matched to a gene: 7.

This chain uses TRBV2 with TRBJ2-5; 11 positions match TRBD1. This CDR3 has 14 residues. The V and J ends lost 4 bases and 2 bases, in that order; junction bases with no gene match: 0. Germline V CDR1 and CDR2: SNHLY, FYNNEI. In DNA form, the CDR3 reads TGTGCCAGCAGTGGGGACAGGGGGCAAGAGACCCAGTACTTC. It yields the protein CASSGDRGQETQYF.

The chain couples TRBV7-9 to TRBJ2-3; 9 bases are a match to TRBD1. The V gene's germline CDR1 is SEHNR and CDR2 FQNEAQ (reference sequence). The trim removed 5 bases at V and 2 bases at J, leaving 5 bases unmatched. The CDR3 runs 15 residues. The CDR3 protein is CASSGGQGITDTQYF. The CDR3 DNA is TGTGCCAGCAGCGGAGGACAGGGGATCACAGATACGCAGTATTTT.

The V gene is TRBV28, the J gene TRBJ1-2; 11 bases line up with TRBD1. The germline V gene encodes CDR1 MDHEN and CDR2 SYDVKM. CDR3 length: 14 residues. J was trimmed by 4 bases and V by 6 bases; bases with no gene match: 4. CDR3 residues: CASSGTGGTYGYTF. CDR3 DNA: TGTGCCAGCAGCGGGACAGGGGGTACCTATGGCTACACCTTC.

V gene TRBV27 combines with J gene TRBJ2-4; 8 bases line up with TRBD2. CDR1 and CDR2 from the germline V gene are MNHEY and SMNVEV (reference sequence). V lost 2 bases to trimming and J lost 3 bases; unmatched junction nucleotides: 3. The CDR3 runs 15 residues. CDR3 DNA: TGTGCCAGCAGTTTAGCGGGAGGCAACAAAAACATTCAGTACTTC. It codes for CASSLAGGNKNIQYF.

The CDR3, as DNA: TGTGCCAGCAGTTTAGGTGAGGGGACTCCGATCTATGGCTACACCTTC. This codes for CASSLGEGTPIYGYTF. V gene TRBV28 combines with J gene TRBJ1-2, with a possible D match to TRBD1 (5 bases). Germline V gene lookup returns CDR1 MDHEN and CDR2 SYDVKM. The CDR3 is 16 residues long. V was shortened by 2 bases and J by 4 bases, with 17 bases between the two germline ends.

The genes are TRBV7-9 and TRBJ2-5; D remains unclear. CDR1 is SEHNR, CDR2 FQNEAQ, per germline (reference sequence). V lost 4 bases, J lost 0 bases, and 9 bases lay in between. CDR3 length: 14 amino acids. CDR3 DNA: TGTGCCAGCAGCTCCCCCCCGTACCAAGAGACCCAGTACTTC. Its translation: CASSSPPYQETQYF.

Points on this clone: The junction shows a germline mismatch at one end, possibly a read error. Here the CDR3 reads CASSTGTYYSEQFF. The CDR3 nucleotides read TGTGCCAGCAGTACCGGGACATACTACAGTGAGCAGTTCTTC. The V and J genes are TRBV27 and TRBJ2-1, with a weak D call TRBD1 (6 bases). From germline, CDR1 is MNHEY and CDR2 SMNVEV (reference sequence). This CDR3 spans 14 amino acids.

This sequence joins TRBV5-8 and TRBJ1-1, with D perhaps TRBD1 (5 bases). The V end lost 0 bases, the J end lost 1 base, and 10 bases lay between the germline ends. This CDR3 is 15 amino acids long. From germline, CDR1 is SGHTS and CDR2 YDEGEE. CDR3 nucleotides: TGTGCCAGCAGCTTGGGAGGCGGGGGGAACACTGAAGCTTTCTTT. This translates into CASSLGGGGNTEAFF.

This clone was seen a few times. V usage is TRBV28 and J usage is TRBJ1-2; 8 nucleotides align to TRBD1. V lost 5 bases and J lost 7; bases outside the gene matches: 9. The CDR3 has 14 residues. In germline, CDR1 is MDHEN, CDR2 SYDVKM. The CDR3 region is CASSTLDRGGGYTF. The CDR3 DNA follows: TGTGCCAGCAGTACCCTAGACAGGGGCGGTGGCTACACCTTC.

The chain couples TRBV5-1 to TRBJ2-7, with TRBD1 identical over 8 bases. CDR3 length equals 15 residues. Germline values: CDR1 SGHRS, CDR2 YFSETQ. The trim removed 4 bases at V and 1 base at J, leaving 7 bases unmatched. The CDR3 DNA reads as TGCGCCAGCAGCGGAGGGACAGGCCAGTCCTACGAGCAGTACTTC. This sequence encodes CASSGGTGQSYEQYF.

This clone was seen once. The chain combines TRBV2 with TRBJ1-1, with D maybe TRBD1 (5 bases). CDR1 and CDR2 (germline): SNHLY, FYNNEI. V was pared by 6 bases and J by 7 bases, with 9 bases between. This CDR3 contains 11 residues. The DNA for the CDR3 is TGTGCCAGCAGGACGGGGGGTGAAGCTTTCTTT. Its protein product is CASRTGGEAFF.

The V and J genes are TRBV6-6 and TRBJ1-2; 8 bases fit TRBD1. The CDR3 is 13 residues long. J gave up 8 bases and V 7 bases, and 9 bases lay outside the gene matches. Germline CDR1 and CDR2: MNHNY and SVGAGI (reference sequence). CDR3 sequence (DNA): TGTGCCAGCACCCCAGGGGGCGCCTTAGGCTACACCTTC. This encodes CASTPGGALGYTF.